Presented here are 21 T cell receptor beta chains from one specimen sequenced in a study of response to subunit inactivated influenza vaccine. One entry per CDR3 protein results from TCRdb running MiXCR on the RT-PCR reads. In the table there are about 620,000 distinct CDR3 sequences, 12% of which are singletons. This material consisted of PBMCs from blood, taken on the day of vaccination. These receptor sequences come from a man aged 50 or older who received an inactivated influenza vaccine.

This rearrangement joins TRBV7-8 to TRBJ2-7; D unresolved. The germline gives CDR1 SGHVS, CDR2 FQNEAQ. Between the trimmed V and J ends, which lost 1 base and 2 bases, there was a span of 9 bases. CDR3 length: 14 residues. The DNA of the CDR3 is TGTGCCAGCAGCTTAGGACATGCCGCCTACGAGCAGTACTTC. It translates to CASSLGHAAYEQYF.

This chain connects TRBV3-1 to TRBJ2-3; 7 bases match TRBD2. This CDR3 comprises 17 residues. Germline CDR1 is LGHDT and CDR2 is YNNKEL (reference sequence). The V and J ends lost 2 bases and 0 bases, in that order; junction bases with no gene match: 8. CDR3 in amino acids: CASSQPLAGPSTDTQYF. DNA of the CDR3: TGTGCCAGCAGCCAACCTTTAGCGGGCCCTAGCACAGATACGCAGTATTTT.

The sample holds a few counts of this clonotype. V gene TRBV5-4 combines with J gene TRBJ2-6, with a possible D match to TRBD2 (7 bases). Germline loops: CDR1 SGHNT, CDR2 YYREEE (reference sequence). CDR3 size: 18 residues. Trimming removed 3 bases at V and 0 bases at J, with 16 bases between. This chain's CDR3 is CASSSFRGGSSGANVLTF. The CDR3 coding sequence is TGTGCCAGCAGCTCGTTCAGGGGAGGGAGCTCTGGGGCCAACGTCCTGACTTTC.

This clonotype has only a few counts. The chain uses TRBV5-4 and TRBJ2-1, with 7 nucleotides matching TRBD1. The CDR3 length is 14 residues. With V trimmed by 0 bases and J by 6 bases, 3 bases remained unmatched. Germline V gives CDR1 SGHNT, CDR2 YYREEE (reference sequence). The CDR3 DNA follows: TGTGCCAGCAGCTTGGACAGGGGACCCAATGAGCAGTTCTTC. It codes for CASSLDRGPNEQFF.

This chain connects TRBV29-1 to TRBJ1-1, with D hard to call. Deletions cut 6 bases from V and 1 base from J, with 12 bases between. CDR1 is SQVTM and CDR2 is ANQGSEA in the germline V gene. The CDR3 spans 13 residues. CDR3: CSVGGVGNTEAFF. CDR3 sequence (DNA): TGCAGCGTGGGTGGGGTGGGGAACACTGAAGCTTTCTTT.

J is TRBJ2-7 and V is TRBV2; D remains unclear. Trimming pared 3 bases from V and 6 bases from J, leaving 6 bases between. The germline CDR1 and CDR2 sequences are SNHLY and FYNNEI. The CDR3 is made up of 11 amino acids. CDR3 residues: CASSDSPEQYF. In DNA form, the CDR3 reads TGTGCCAGCAGTGATTCGCCCGAGCAGTACTTC. The full variable domain, in which reference TRBV2 and TRBJ2-7 provide the parts outside the CDR3, is EPEVTQTPSHQVTQMGQEVILRCVPISNHLYFYWYRQILGQKVEFLVSFYNNEISEKSEIFDDQFSVERPDGSNFTLKIRSTKLEDSAMYFCASSDSPEQYFGPGTRLTVT.

The chain employs TRBV7-9 and TRBJ2-1; weak D call: TRBD1 (6 bases). The CDR3 is made up of 16 amino acids. In germline, CDR1 is SEHNR, CDR2 FQNEAQ (reference sequence). With 4 bases removed from V and 0 bases from J, the gap between germline ends came to 13 bases. The CDR3 loop is CASSWDGTSSYNEQFF. The CDR3 region has the DNA TGTGCCAGCAGCTGGGACGGGACAAGCTCCTACAATGAGCAGTTCTTC.

With regard to this clonotype: The junction and the germline gene differ at one end; a read error may be behind it. The V call is TRBV27, the J call TRBJ1-1; no clear D gene. Germline values: CDR1 MNHEY, CDR2 SMNVEV (reference sequence). The CDR3 extends over 13 amino acids. CDR3 bases: TGTGCCAGCAGTTTATCGGCTGACACTGTAGCTTTCTTT. Its translation: CASSLSADTVAFF.

V is TRBV10-1 and J is TRBJ2-7; the D is unclear. CDR3 length equals 14 residues. Germline CDR1 reads WNHNN; CDR2 reads SYGVQD (reference sequence). V was cut by 5 bases and J by 2 bases, with 13 bases left in between. The CDR3 coding sequence is TGCGCCAGCAGTCCCAGTGGCTTAACCTACGAGCAGTACTTC. It translates to CASSPSGLTYEQYF.

The chain has TRBV5-6 and TRBJ2-5; TRBD2 matches at 9 bases. Looked up from germline, CDR1 is SGHDT and CDR2 is YYEEEE. V lost 1 base and J lost 5; bases outside the gene matches: 12. The CDR3 runs 17 residues. The DNA for the CDR3 is TGTGCCAGCAGCTTGAAATTCCGCGGGGGGGCTTCGGAGACCCAGTACTTC. Protein: CASSLKFRGGASETQYF.

The chain carries TRBV7-3 and TRBJ2-1, with D possibly called TRBD1 or TRBD2 (7 bases each). Germline assignment: CDR1 SGHTA and CDR2 FQGTGA. Trimming took off 5 bases at V and 9 bases at J, with 20 bases between the two ends. The CDR3 loop spans 15 amino acids. DNA of the CDR3: TGTGCCAGCAGCAAGACAGGGTTAGGCGGGAGTGAGCAGTTCTTC. Translated, it gives CASSKTGLGGSEQFF.

This clonotype was recorded a few times. The rearrangement links TRBV7-8 to TRBJ2-7; the D is unclear. Germline assignment: CDR1 SGHVS and CDR2 FQNEAQ. The CDR3 sequence is 15 residues long. V was pared by 7 bases and J by 5 bases, with 21 bases between. CDR3 sequence reads: CASIPADTPLNEQYF. CDR3 in DNA: TGTGCCAGCATCCCAGCCGATACCCCATTAAACGAGCAGTACTTC.

Comments on this clonotype: One junction end disagrees with the germline gene, perhaps due to a read error. The chain employs TRBV20-1 and TRBJ2-1; D gene ambiguous. CDR1 is DFQATT, CDR2 SNEGSKA, per germline (reference sequence). CDR3 length: 13 amino acids. The CDR3, as DNA: TGCAGTGCGAGAGGTCCTTTACACAATGAGCAGTTCTTC. Amino acids: CSARGPLHNEQFF.

The chain joins TRBV20-1 to TRBJ2-1; no clear D gene. CDR1 is DFQATT, CDR2 SNEGSKA, per germline (reference sequence). Trimming removed 1 base at V and 1 base at J, with 11 bases between. The CDR3 is 15 amino acids. CDR3 in DNA: TGCAGTGCTAGAGGGGTTGGGCAGTCCTACAATGAGCAGTTCTTC. It yields the protein CSARGVGQSYNEQFF.

This clonotype has only a few counts. V is TRBV15 and J is TRBJ2-1, with 11 positions matching TRBD2. Germline V gives CDR1 LNHNV, CDR2 YYDKDF (reference sequence). J gave up 9 bases and V 0 bases, and 7 bases lay outside the gene matches. CDR3 length: 16 residues. This CDR3 is CATSRDRLAGGSEQFF. DNA for the CDR3: TGTGCCACCAGCAGAGATCGGTTAGCGGGGGGGAGTGAGCAGTTCTTC.

The chain couples TRBV12-3 or TRBV12-4 to TRBJ2-7; 11 nucleotides match TRBD2. This CDR3 region has 14 residues. V gave up 5 bases and J gave up 3 bases; unmatched junction bases: 3. This CDR3 is CASSMGLAVYEQYF. CDR3 DNA sequence: TGTGCCAGCAGTATGGGACTAGCGGTCTACGAGCAGTACTTC.

This clonotype was seen only a few times. V gene TRBV7-8 combines with J gene TRBJ2-1, with TRBD2 matching over 10 bases. V lost 4 bases to trimming and J lost 9 bases; unmatched junction nucleotides: 9. In germline, CDR1 is SGHVS, CDR2 FQNEAQ. CDR3 length: 15 residues. The DNA for the CDR3 is TGTGCCAGCAGCTCGCTAGCGGGGGTTAGTGGTGAGCAGTTCTTC. It codes for CASSSLAGVSGEQFF. The full variable domain, completed using reference TRBV7-8 and TRBJ2-1, is GAGVSQSPRYKVAKRGQDVALRCDPISGHVSLFWYQQALGQGPEFLTYFQNEAQLDKSGLPSDRFFAERPEGSVSTLKIQRTQQEDSAVYLCASSSLAGVSGEQFFGPGTRLTVL.

This clonotype was found many times. The genes are TRBV29-1 and TRBJ1-2; D possibly corresponds to TRBD1 (5 bases). This CDR3 contains 13 residues. Per the germline V gene, CDR1 is SQVTM and CDR2 is ANQGSEA. The ends were cut back, 6 bases at V and 7 bases at J, with 18 bases in the middle. The CDR3 sequence: CSVSSSRVLGYTF. The CDR3, as DNA: TGCAGCGTCTCTTCATCCAGGGTCCTTGGCTACACCTTC.

This clonotype turned up a few times. The DNA of the CDR3 is TGTGCCAGCAGTGAAGATCAAGGGAACTATGGCTACACCTTC. Translated, it gives CASSEDQGNYGYTF. J is TRBJ1-2 and V is TRBV25-1; D is unclear. The V gene's germline CDR1 is MGHDK and CDR2 SYGVNS. The V gene lost 2 bases and the J gene lost 2 bases, with 9 bases spanning the gap. The CDR3 runs 14 residues.

The gene calls are TRBV7-8 and TRBJ2-3, with D perhaps matching TRBD1 or TRBD2 (5 bases each). CDR1 and CDR2 (germline): SGHVS, FQNEAQ. The CDR3 spans 18 residues. V dropped 4 bases and J dropped 3 bases, with 23 bases sitting between them. CDR3 loop: CASSSGLYWRRGTDTQYF. The CDR3 coding sequence is TGTGCCAGCAGCTCGGGGCTATATTGGAGGAGAGGTACAGATACGCAGTATTTT.

V gene TRBV20-1 combines with J gene TRBJ1-5; possibly TRBD1 for D (5 bases). V gave up 5 bases and J gave up 2 bases, with 13 bases separating them. CDR1 is DFQATT and CDR2 is SNEGSKA in the germline V gene (reference sequence). The CDR3 runs to 14 residues. CDR3 sequence (DNA): TGCAGTGCTCTCATCGGGGCTGGCAATCAGCCCCAGCATTTT. Protein sequence: CSALIGAGNQPQHF.